This note documents a single T cell receptor beta chain sequence. From germline, CDR1 is SQVTM and CDR2 ANQGSEA. Losses at the gene ends were 6 bases for V and 2 bases for J; bases not matched to a gene: 2. There are 12 residues in the CDR3. The sample originates from a study of early T cells in non-severe SARS-CoV-2 infection. MiXCR, applied by TCRdb to the 5' RACE reads, yields one record per CDR3 protein. The table has about 76,000 distinct CDR3 sequences, roughly 12% seen once. Sequenced: whole blood. The TCR sequence derives from an adult who was a healthcare worker with PCR-confirmed SARS-CoV-2 infection or an uninfected control (not recorded which). The chain has TRBV29-1 and TRBJ1-2; 8 nucleotides match TRBD1. The CDR3 nucleotides are TGCAGCGTCGGGACAGGAAACTATGGCTACACCTTC. Its translation is CSVGTGNYGYTF.